This TCR beta chain appears in the sequencing data of a study of blood T cell repertoires in COVID-19. Clones were read by immunoSEQ multiplex PCR, and TCRdb kept only the in-frame ones, dropping some. This table has 75,000 to 90,000 clones, approximately 80% appearing once. The sample comprised peripheral blood. This TCR was recovered from a woman between 70 and 85 years old with acute or convalescent COVID-19.

CDR3 nucleotide sequence: TGTGCCAGCAGTTTCAGCCCGGGACAGGCCCTTTTCTTT. Translation gives CASSFSPGQALFF. The chain carries TRBV11-3 and TRBJ1-1; 8 positions agree with TRBD1. The CDR3 is 13 amino acids. V was pared by 6 bases and J by 13 bases, with 13 bases of the junction left unmatched. Germline CDR1 reads SGHNT; CDR2 reads YENEEA.